Here is one T cell receptor (beta chain) with its context. These data are taken from a study of blood T cell repertoires in COVID-19. Study information: Material from acute and convalescent COVID-19 was sourced from the United States, Italy and Spain. Nucleic acid was either cDNA or gDNA, and it came from T cells, B-cell-depleted T cells, or PBMCs.

Original data processing: Amplification of reference gene primers provided the estimated nucleated cell counts. The protocol was immunoSEQ multiplex PCR, while the TCRdb copy is restricted to in-frame clones and leaves out a portion. The V and J calls and the clone size are those of that table, but D and trimming were determined from the DNA. The table lists around 290,000 clones, around 87% of them singletons, with around 8% in the top ten. J lost 7 bases, V lost 2 bases, and 8 bases had no gene match. CDR1 MDHEN and CDR2 SYDVKM come from the germline V gene. CDR3 size: 15 residues. Sample: peripheral blood. The rearrangement uses TRBV28 and TRBJ1-5; TRBD1 matches at 7 bases. The TCR sequence derives from a woman aged 45-65 years who had recovered from COVID-19. The CDR3 here is CASSLLTTGPQPQHF. DNA for the CDR3: TGTGCCAGCAGTTTACTTACGACAGGGCCCCAGCCCCAGCATTTT.